Listed below are T cell receptor beta chains from one sample, sequenced in a study of T cells expressing NK-cell markers. After re-calling the 5' RACE reads, TCRdb lists one entry per CDR3 protein, DNA absent. The sample holds over 120,000 distinct CDR3 sequences. Sequenced input: blood T cells: a sorted CD56 or NKG2C T cell subset, CD4+ or CD8+ T cells, or bulk PBMC T cells (not recorded which). The receptor set was obtained from a man younger than 35 in good health. Each CDR3 is given with its conserved first and last residue.

TRBV6-5	TRBJ2-3	CASSYERGATTDTQYF
TRBV18	TRBJ2-5	CASSLPGPRETQYF
TRBV11-2	TRBJ2-1	CASSLIPGSEQFF
TRBV7-9	TRBJ1-1	CASSLVVGGGDTEAFF
TRBV29-1	TRBJ1-2	CSALGTDDYGYTF
TRBV6-2/TRBV6-3	TRBJ2-7	CASSPVLVYEQYF
TRBV27	TRBJ2-3	CASSSTGNTDTQYF
TRBV29-1	TRBJ1-1	CSVFYRDSEAFF
TRBV7-8	TRBJ2-3	CASSPGLPTDTQYF
TRBV7-9	TRBJ2-3	CASSSPLRTSTDTQYF
TRBV6-4	TRBJ2-1	CASSANSGRAIEQFF
TRBV4-1	TRBJ2-1	CASSQYWAELGVEQFF
TRBV11-3	TRBJ2-1	CASSLGAGGRSRSYNEQFF
TRBV27	TRBJ2-4	CASSQGLENIQYF
TRBV25-1	TRBJ2-1	CAAGFSYNEQFF
TRBV11-2	TRBJ2-1	CASLSGLAGGPSYNEQFF
TRBV28	TRBJ2-3	CASTPGTSDTDTQYF
TRBV29-1	TRBJ2-1	CSVEGGQYNEQFF
TRBV9	TRBJ1-2	CASSVGGTASNYGYTF
TRBV10-3	TRBJ2-7	CAIRLTDSYEQYF
TRBV7-9	TRBJ2-2	CASRWTGGVDTGELFF
TRBV7-9	TRBJ2-1	CASRIGTVYNEQFF
TRBV30	TRBJ2-3	CAWSISARDTQYF
TRBV29-1	TRBJ2-1	CSGAGFGGMDEQFF
TRBV2	TRBJ2-1	CASKDLAGPNEQFF
TRBV4-3	TRBJ2-7	CASSQESLVPEQYF
TRBV5-5	TRBJ1-1	CASSLVPGGYTEAFF
TRBV11-2	TRBJ2-1	CASSYKLASSYNEQFF
TRBV24-1	TRBJ1-2	CATSDSAGQGFEGYTF
TRBV29-1	TRBJ2-5	CSVEDQGRKETQYF
TRBV5-6	TRBJ2-3	CASSLVQGGTDTQYF